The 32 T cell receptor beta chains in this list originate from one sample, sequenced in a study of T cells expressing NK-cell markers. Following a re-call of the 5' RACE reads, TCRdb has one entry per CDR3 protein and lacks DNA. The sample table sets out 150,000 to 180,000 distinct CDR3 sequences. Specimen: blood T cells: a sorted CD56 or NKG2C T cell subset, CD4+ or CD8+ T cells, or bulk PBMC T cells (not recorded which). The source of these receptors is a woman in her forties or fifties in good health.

CDR3 sequence: CASSESRLVSNYNEQFF. The chain employs TRBV10-2 and TRBJ2-1; no DNA is available, so the TRBD2 call from TCRdb remains unchecked. The CDR3 is 17 residues long. Germline CDR1 and CDR2: WSHSY and SAAADI.

The chain's CDR3 is CASSLAVVASEQFF. The chain joins TRBV5-5 to TRBJ2-1. Germline loops: CDR1 SGHKS, CDR2 YYEKEE (reference sequence). The CDR3 length is 14 residues.

CDR3 amino acids: CASSQLRGRLSYEQYF. V is TRBV27 and J is TRBJ2-7; TCRdb designates TRBD1, a call that cannot be tested without DNA. Germline lookup yields CDR1 MNHEY and CDR2 SMNVEV (reference sequence). The CDR3 runs 16 residues.

CDR3 loop: CASSLIRTSGSPQFF. The V and J genes are TRBV27 and TRBJ2-1; TCRdb lists TRBD2, though no DNA is available to test this call. CDR3 size: 15 residues. The germline V gene encodes CDR1 MNHEY and CDR2 SMNVEV (reference sequence).

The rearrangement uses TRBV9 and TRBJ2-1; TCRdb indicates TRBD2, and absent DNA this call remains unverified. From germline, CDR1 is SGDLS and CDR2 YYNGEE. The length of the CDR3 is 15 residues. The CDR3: CASSVGDFTYNEQFF. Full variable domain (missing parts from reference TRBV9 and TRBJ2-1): DSGVTQTPKHLITATGQRVTLRCSPRSGDLSVYWYQQSLDQGLQFLIQYYNGEERAKGNILERFSAQQFPDLHSELNLSSLELGDSALYFCASSVGDFTYNEQFFGPGTRLTVL.

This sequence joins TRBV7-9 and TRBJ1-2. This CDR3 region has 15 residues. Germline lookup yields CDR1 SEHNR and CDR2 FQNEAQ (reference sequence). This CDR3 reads CASSFPGLISYGYTF.

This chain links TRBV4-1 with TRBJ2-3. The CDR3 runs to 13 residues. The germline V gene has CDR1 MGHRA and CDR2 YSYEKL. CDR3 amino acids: CASSQDVSDTQYF.

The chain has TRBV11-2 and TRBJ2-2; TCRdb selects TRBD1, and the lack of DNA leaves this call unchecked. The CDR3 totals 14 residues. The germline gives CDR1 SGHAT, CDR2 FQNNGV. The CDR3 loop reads CASRHRANTGELFF.

This CDR3 reads CASGYGLAGGETQYF. V usage is TRBV12-5 and J usage is TRBJ2-5; absent DNA, TCRdb's TRBD2 call cannot be checked. The CDR3 covers 15 residues. CDR1 LGHNT and CDR2 FRNRAP come from the germline V gene.

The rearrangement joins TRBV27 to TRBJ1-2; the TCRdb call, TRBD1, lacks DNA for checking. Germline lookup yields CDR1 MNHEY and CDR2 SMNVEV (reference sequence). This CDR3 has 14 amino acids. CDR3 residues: CASSLPDRVYGYTF.

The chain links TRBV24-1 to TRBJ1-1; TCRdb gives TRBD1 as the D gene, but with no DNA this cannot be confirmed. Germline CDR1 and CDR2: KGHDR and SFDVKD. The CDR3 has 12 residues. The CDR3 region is CATSDSYNRAFF.

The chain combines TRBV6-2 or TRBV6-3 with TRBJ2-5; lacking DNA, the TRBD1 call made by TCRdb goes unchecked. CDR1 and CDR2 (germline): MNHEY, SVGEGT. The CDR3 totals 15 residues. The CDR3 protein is CASSEDDYPSGDQYF.

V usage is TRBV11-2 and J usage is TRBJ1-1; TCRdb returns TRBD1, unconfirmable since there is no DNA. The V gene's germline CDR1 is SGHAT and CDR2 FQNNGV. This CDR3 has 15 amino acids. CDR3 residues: CASRNRTDMNTEAFF.

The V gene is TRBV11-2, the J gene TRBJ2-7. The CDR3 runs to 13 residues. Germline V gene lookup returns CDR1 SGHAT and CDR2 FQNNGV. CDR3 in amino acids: CASSLGSVYEQYF.

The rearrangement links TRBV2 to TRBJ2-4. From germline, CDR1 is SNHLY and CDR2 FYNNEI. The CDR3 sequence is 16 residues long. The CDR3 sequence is CASSERTVLAKNIQYF.

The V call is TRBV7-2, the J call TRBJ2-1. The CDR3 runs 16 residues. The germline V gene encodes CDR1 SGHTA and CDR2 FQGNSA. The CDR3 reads CASSRISGGSYNEQFF.

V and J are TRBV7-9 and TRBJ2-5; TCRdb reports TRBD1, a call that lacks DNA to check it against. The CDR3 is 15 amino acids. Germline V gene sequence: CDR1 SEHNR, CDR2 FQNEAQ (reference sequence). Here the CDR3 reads CASSPWKGGQETQYF.

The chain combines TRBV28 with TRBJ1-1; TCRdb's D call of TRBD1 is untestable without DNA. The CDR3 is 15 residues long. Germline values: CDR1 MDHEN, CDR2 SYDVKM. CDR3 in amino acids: CASSSSWTGNTEAFF.

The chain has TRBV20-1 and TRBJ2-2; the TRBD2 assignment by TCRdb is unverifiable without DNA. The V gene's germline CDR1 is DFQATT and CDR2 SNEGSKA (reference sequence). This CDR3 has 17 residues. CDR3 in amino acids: CSAAFGGAGAYTGELFF.

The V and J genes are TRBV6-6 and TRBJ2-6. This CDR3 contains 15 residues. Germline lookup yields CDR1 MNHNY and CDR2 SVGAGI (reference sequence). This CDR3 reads CAIRIQGSGANVLTF.

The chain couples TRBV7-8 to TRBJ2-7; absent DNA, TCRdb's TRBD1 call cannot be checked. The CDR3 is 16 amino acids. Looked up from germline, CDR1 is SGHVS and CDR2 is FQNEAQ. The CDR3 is CASSTHRQGLNYEQYF.

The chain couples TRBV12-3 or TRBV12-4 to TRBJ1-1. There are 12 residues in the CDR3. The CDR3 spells CASSAYGAEAFF.

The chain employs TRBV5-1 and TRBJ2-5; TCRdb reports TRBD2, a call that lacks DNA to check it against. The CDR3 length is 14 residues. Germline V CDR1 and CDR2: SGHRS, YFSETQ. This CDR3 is CASSLEGVEETQYF.

The CDR3 is CATSDFAESDTQYF. The chain joins TRBV24-1 to TRBJ2-3. The CDR3 loop spans 14 amino acids. Germline-derived CDR1 and CDR2 are KGHDR and SFDVKD.

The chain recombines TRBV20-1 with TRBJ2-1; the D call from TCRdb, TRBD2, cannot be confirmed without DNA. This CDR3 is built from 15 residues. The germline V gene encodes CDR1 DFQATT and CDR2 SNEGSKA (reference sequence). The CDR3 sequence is CSAPPGLAGVVEQFF.

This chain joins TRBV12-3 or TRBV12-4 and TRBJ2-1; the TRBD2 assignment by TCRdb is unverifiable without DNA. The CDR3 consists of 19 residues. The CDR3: CASSPWTSGFTSFEVEQFF.

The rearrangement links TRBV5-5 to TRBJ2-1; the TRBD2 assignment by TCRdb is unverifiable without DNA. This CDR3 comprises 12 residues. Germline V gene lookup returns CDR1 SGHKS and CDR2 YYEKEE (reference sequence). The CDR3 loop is CASSPPSTGQFF.

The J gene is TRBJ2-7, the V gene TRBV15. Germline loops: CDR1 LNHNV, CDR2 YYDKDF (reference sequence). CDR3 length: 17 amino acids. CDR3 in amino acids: CATSPILEIGQAYEQYF.

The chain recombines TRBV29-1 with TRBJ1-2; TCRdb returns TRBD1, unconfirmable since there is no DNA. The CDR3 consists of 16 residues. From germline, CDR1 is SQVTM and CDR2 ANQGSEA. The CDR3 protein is CSANRGLSSRRYGYTF.

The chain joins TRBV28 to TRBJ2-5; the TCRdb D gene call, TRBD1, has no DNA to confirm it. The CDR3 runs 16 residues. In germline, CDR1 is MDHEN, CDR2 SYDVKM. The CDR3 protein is CASSSPFDSGEETQYF.

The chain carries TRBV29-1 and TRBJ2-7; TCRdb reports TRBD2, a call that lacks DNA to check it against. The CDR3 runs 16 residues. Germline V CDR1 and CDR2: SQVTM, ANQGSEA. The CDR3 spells CSVDFSDFGRDYEQYF.

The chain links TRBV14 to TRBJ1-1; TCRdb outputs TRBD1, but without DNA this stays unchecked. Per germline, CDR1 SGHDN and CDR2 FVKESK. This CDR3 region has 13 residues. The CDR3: CASRGQMNTEAFF.